This entry lists 5 T cell receptor beta chains sequenced from one sample in a study of identifying expanded T cells in peripheral blood. Here immunoSEQ multiplex PCR was the method, and the copy in TCRdb shows in-frame clones only, minus some. Of some 100,000 clones listed, approximately 88% are singletons. The sequenced sample consisted of blood. Receptor source: a person between 18 and 70 years old in good health.

The rearrangement links TRBV9 to TRBJ2-7; 9 nucleotides agree with TRBD1. Trimming took 4 bases from V and 4 from J; bases not matched to a gene: 6. The CDR3 totals 14 residues. Looked up from germline, CDR1 is SGDLS and CDR2 is YYNGEE. CDR3 protein: CASSKGQGWYEQYF. CDR3 DNA: TGTGCCAGCAGCAAAGGACAGGGGTGGTACGAGCAGTACTTC.

The gene calls are TRBV29-1 and TRBJ1-4; D is unclear. The germline V and J ends were trimmed by 4 bases and 2 bases, with 5 bases remaining between them. Germline V gene data show CDR1 as SQVTM and CDR2 as ANQGSEA. The CDR3 covers 12 residues. The chain's CDR3 is CSVAFTNEKLFF. In nucleotides, the CDR3 is TGCAGCGTTGCCTTCACTAATGAAAAACTGTTTTTT.

The genes are TRBV27 and TRBJ1-2, with TRBD1 as a possible D gene (6 bases). The germline V and J ends were trimmed by 3 bases and 7 bases, with 24 bases remaining between them. The CDR3 spans 17 residues. Germline CDR1 MNHEY, CDR2 SMNVEV (reference sequence). The DNA for the CDR3 is TGTGCCAGCAGTTTTTCGACCGGGACATCTCTGTCGGGTGGCTACACCTTC. Its translation: CASSFSTGTSLSGGYTF.

The CDR3 coding sequence is TGTGCCAGCAGCGGACGAAACTATGGCTACACCTTC. Its protein product is CASSGRNYGYTF. The rearrangement uses TRBV11-2 and TRBJ1-2; D gene ambiguous. The length of the CDR3 is 12 residues. V dropped 5 bases and J dropped 2 bases, with 6 bases sitting between them. CDR1 and CDR2 from the germline V gene are SGHAT and FQNNGV. Looking up the rest from reference TRBV11-2 and TRBJ1-2 gives the full variable domain: EAGVAQSPRYKIIEKRQSVAFWCNPISGHATLYWYQQILGQGPKLLIQFQNNGVVDDSQLPKDRFSAERLKGVDSTLKIQPAKLEDSAVYLCASSGRNYGYTFGSGTRLTVV.

The chain carries TRBV18 and TRBJ1-2, with 7 nucleotides matching TRBD1. The CDR3 totals 13 residues. Germline V gene sequence: CDR1 KGHSH, CDR2 LQKENI. V lost 6 bases to trimming and J lost 8 bases; unmatched junction nucleotides: 9. The DNA of the CDR3 is TGTGCCAGCTCTCCGACAACAGGGGAAGGCTACACCTTC. Encoded protein: CASSPTTGEGYTF.